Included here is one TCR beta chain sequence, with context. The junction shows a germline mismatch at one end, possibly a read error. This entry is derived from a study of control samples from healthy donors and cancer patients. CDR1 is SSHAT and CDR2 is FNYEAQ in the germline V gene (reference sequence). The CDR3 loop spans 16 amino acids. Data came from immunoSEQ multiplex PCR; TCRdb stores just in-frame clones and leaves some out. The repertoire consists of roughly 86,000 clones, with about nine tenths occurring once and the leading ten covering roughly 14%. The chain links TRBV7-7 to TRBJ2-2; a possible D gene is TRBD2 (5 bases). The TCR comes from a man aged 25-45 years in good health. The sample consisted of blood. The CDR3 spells CASSSGLTRYDGELFF. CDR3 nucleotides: TGTGCTAGCAGCTCTGGACTTACCCGCTACGACGGGGAGCTGTTTTTT. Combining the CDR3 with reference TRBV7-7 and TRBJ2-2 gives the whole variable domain GAGVSQSPRYKVTKRGQDVTLRCDPISSHATLYWYQQALGQGPEFLTYFNYEAQPDKSGLPSDRFSAERPEGSISTLTIQRTEQRDSAMYRCASSSGLTRYDGELFFGEGSRLTVL.